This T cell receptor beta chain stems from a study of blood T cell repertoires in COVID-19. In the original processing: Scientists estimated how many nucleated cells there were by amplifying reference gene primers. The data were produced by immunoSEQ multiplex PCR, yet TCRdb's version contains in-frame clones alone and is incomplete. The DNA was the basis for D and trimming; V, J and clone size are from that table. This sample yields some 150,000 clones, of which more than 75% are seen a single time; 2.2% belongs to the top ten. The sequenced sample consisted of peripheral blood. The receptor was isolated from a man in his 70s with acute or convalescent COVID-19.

CDR3 nucleotide sequence: TGTGCCAGCAGCTTCAGACAGGGGGCTGGGAATGAAAAACTGTTTTTT. As protein: CASSFRQGAGNEKLFF. The V gene is TRBV11-1, the J gene TRBJ1-4; TRBD1 agrees at 10 bases. Germline CDR1 SGHAT, CDR2 FQDESV (reference sequence). This CDR3 comprises 16 residues. The trim removed 3 bases at V and 5 bases at J, leaving 6 bases unmatched.